At least ten counts were recorded for the clone carrying this TCR beta chain. The antigen is not known. CDR3 length: 13 residues. Germline CDR1 is LNHNV and CDR2 is YYDKDF (reference sequence). With 0 bases removed from V and 2 bases from J, the gap between germline ends came to 4 bases. These data are taken from a study of identical twins. Study results and caveats: Cord blood beta clonotypes that were abundant carried fewer insertions, and memory repertoires showed no such trend. The models systematically underestimated how much out-of-frame TCR alpha was shared in monozygotic twins.

A universal primer binding site was introduced by template switching. The final cDNA contained unique molecular identifiers. TCRdb processed the 5' RACE reads anew with MiXCR; each CDR3 protein has one entry. The data show 450,000 to 650,000 distinct CDR3 sequences, with about 16% seen just once and about 0.47% held by the top ten. This sample was shared with a second study, whose subject was yellow fever vaccine responses in identical twins.

The specimen sequenced was CD4+ T cells sorted from blood. This clonotype originated in a woman aged 18-29 years in good health. The chain carries TRBV15 and TRBJ2-5; D gene ambiguous. CDR3 amino acids: CATSRDHQETQYF. The DNA for the CDR3 is TGTGCCACCAGCAGAGATCATCAAGAGACCCAGTACTTC. Drawing the rest from reference TRBV15 and TRBJ2-5, the complete variable domain is DAMVIQNPRYQVTQFGKPVTLSCSQTLNHNVMYWYQQKSSQAPKLLFHYYDKDFNNEADTPDNFQSRRPNTSFCFLDIRSPGLGDTAMYLCATSRDHQETQYFGPGTRLLVL.